The entry below gives a single T cell receptor beta chain sequence along with its context. Trimming left V 5 bases short and J 6 bases short, with 8 bases between. The germline V gene encodes CDR1 SGHAT and CDR2 FQNNGV. The CDR3 sequence is 11 residues long. Cohort placement rested on clinical history that participants reported themselves. The sample comes from a study of blood T cell repertoires in COVID-19. About the research overall: The cDNA or gDNA used as material had been derived from T cells, B-cell-depleted T cells, or PBMCs.

The data were produced by immunoSEQ multiplex PCR, yet TCRdb's version contains in-frame clones alone and is incomplete. Among about 160,000 clones listed, 75% to 90% were seen once. The TCR originated in a woman aged 60-75 years who had recovered from COVID-19. V gene TRBV11-2 combines with J gene TRBJ2-7; no clear D gene. Sequencing was performed on PBMCs or T cells enriched from blood (not recorded which). The CDR3 loop is CASSPGLEQYF. Written as DNA, the CDR3 is TGTGCCAGCAGCCCGGGTCTCGAGCAGTACTTC.